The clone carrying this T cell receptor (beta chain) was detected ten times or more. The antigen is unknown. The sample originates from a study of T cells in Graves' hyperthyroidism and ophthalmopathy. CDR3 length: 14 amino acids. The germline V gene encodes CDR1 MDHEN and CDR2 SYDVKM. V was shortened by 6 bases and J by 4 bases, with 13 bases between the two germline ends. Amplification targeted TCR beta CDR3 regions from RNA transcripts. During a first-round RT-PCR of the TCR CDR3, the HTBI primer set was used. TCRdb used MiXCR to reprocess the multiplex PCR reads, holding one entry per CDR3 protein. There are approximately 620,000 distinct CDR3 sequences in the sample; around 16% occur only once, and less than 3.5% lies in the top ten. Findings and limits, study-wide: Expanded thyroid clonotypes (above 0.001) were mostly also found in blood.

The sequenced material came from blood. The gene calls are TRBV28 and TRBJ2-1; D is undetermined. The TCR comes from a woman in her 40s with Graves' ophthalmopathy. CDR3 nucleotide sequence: TGTGCCAGCAGCCAAAGGTGGCTATACAATGAGCAGTTCTTC. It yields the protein CASSQRWLYNEQFF.